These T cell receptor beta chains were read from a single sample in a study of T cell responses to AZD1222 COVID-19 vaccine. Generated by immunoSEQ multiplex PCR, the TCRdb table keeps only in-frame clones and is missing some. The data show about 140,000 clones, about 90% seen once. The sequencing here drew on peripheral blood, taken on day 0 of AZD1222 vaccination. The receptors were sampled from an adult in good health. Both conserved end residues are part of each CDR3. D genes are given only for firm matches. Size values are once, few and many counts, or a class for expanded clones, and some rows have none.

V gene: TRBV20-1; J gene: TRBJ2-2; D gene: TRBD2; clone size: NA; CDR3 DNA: TGCAGTGCTAGTTTCGGACTAGCGGGAGGGACGAACACCGGGGAGCTGTTTTTT; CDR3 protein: CSASFGLAGGTNTGELFF
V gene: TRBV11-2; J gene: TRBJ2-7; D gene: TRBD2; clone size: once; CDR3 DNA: TGTGCCAGCAGCTTAGGAGGACTAGCGGGAGCTTTTTTTAGCGAGCAGTACTTC; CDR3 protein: CASSLGGLAGAFFSEQYF
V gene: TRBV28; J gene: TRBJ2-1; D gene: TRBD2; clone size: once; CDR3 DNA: TGTGCCAGCAGTCACGGGACTAGCGGGAGAGGAGTTTACAATGAGCAGTTCTTC; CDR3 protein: CASSHGTSGRGVYNEQFF
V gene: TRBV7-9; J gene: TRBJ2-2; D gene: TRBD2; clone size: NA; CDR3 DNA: TGTGCCAGCAGCTGGGGGGGAAACACCGGGGAGCTGTTTTTT; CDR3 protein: CASSWGGNTGELFF
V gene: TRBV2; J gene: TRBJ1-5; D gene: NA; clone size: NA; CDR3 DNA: TGTGCCAGCAGTGAGGGTTTCGGTCAGCCCCAGCATTTT; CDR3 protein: CASSEGFGQPQHF
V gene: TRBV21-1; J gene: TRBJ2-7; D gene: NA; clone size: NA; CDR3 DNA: TGTGCCAGCACCCCCCTGGGGCGGGAGCTTGGTGACGAGCAGTACTTC; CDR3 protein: CASTPLGRELGDEQYF
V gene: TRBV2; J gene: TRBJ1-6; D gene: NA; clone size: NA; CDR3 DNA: TGTGCCAGCAGTGAAATTCAGGCAGGGGCTAATTCACCCCTCCACTTT; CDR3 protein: CASSEIQAGANSPLHF
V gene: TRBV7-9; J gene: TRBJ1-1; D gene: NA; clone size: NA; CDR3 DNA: TGTGCCAGCAGTTCGGACGGGAACACTGAAGCTTTCTTT; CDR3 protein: CASSSDGNTEAFF
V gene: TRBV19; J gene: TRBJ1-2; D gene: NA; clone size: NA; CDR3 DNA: TGTGCCACCACGAGGACAGCCTATGGCTACACCTTC; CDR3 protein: CATTRTAYGYTF
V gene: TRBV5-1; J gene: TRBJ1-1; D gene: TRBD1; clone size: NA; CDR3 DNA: TGCGCCAGCAGCGGGCCGGGACAGGGTACGGGCACTGAAGCTTTCTTT; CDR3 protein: CASSGPGQGTGTEAFF
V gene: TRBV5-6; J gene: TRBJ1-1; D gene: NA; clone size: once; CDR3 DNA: TGTGCCAGCAGCTTGGGAACCAGGGAAGCTTTCTTT; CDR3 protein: CASSLGTREAFF
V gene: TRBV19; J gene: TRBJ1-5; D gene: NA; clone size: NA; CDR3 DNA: TGTGCCAGTAGGGGACTAAGTCATCCGCCCCAGCATTTT; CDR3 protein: CASRGLSHPPQHF
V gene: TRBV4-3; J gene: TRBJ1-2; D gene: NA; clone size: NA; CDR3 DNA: TGCGCCAGCAGCCAAGATACCCGAAAGTCTGGCTACACCTTC; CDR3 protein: CASSQDTRKSGYTF
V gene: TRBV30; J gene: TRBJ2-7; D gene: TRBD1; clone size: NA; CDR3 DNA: TGTGCCTGGACTAAGGGACAGGGAGGATCAGACGAGCAGTACTTC; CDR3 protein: CAWTKGQGGSDEQYF
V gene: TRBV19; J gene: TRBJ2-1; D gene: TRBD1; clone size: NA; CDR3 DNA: TGTGCCAGTGGAGACAGGGCCCCGAAGTTCTTC; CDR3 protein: CASGDRAPKFF
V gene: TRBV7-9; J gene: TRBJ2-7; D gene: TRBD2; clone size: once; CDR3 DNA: TGTGCCAGCAGCCCAGGGACTAGCGGGAGCAACGAGCAGTACTTC; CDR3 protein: CASSPGTSGSNEQYF
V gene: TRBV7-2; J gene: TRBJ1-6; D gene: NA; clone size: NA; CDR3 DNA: TGTGCCAGCAGCCTCCGGCTGGGCTCGAGTTCACCCCTCCACTTT; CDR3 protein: CASSLRLGSSSPLHF
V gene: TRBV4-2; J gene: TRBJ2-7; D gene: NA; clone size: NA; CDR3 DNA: TGTGCCAGCAGCCAAGAAGAGGGGAGCCCCTACGAGCAGTACTTC; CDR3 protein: CASSQEEGSPYEQYF
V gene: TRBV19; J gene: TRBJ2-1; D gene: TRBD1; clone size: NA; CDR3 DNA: TGTGCCAGTAGTATGGACAGGGATTTCAATGAGCAGTTCTTC; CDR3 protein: CASSMDRDFNEQFF
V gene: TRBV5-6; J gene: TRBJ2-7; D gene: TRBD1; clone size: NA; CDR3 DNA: TGTGCCAGCAGCGGAGGGGTCGGGGACAGGGGTCCCTACGAGCAGTACTTC; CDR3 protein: CASSGGVGDRGPYEQYF
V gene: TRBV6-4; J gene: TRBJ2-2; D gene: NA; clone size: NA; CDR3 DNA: TGTGCCAGCAGTGACGGGGTGGCCACCGGGGAGCTGTTTTTT; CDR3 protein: CASSDGVATGELFF
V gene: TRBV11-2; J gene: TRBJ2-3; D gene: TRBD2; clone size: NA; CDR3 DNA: TGTGCCAGCAGCCCCTCTGGGGGGGCAGATACGCAGTATTTT; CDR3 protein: CASSPSGGADTQYF
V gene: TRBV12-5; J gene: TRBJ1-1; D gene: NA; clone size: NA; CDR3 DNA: TGTGCTAGTGGTTTGGGGACAGCCGCTCCTTTCTTT; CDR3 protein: CASGLGTAAPFF
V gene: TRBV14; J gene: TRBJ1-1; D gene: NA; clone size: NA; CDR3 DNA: TGTGCCAGCAGCGTAAAGGGGAACACTGAAGCTTTCTTT; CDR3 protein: CASSVKGNTEAFF
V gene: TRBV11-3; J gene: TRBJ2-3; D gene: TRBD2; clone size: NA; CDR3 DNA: TGTGCCAGCAGCTTTCGGACTAGCGGCACAGATACGCAGTATTTT; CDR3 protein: CASSFRTSGTDTQYF
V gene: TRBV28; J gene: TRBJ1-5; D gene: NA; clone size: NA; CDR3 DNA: TGTGCCAGCAGACCGACCCGGACAGTCTATAGCAATCAGCCCCAGCATTTT; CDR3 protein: CASRPTRTVYSNQPQHF
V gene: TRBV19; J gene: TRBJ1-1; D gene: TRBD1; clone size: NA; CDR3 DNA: TGTGCCAGTAGTAGGCTTGACAGGGGCTCTGGGAACACTGAAGCTTTCTTT; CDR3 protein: CASSRLDRGSGNTEAFF
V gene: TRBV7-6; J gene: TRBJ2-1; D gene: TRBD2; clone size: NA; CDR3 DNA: TGTGCCAGCAGCTTAGTACTAGCGGGAACGTTTGAGCAGTTCTTC; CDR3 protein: CASSLVLAGTFEQFF
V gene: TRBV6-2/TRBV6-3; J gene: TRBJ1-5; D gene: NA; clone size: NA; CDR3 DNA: TGTGCCAGCAGTTACGGGCAGGGCGGCAATCAGCCCCAGCATTTT; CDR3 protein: CASSYGQGGNQPQHF
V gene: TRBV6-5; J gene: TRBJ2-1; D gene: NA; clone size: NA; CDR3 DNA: TGTGCCAGCAGCCCCGGGACGGGGAGGTTGTTCTTC; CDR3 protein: CASSPGTGRLFF
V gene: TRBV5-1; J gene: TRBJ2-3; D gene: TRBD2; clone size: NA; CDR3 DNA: TGCGCCAGCAGCTTGACGGGACTAGGGACCACAGATACGCAGTATTTT; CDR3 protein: CASSLTGLGTTDTQYF
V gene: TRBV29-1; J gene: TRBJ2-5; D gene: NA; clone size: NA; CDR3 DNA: TGCAGCGTTGAAGGACAGGTCCCAACCCAAGAGACCCAGTACTTC; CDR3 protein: CSVEGQVPTQETQYF
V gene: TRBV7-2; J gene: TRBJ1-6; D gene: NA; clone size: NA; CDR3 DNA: TGTGCCAGCAGCTTAGGCAGGGGCCTTTCACCCCTCCACTTT; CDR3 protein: CASSLGRGLSPLHF